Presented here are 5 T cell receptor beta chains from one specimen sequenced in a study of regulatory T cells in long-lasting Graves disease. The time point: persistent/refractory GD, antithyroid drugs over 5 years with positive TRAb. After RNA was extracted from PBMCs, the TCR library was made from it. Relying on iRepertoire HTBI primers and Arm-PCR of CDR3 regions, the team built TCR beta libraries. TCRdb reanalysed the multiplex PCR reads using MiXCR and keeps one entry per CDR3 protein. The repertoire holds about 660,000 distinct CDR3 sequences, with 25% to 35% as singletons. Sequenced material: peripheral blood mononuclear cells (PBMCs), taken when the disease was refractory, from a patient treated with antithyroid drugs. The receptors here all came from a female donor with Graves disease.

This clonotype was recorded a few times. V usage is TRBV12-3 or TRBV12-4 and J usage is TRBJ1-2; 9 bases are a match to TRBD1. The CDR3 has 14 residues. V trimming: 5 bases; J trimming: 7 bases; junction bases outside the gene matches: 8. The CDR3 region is CASSDSGTGFGYTF. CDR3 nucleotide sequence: TGTGCCAGCAGTGATTCGGGGACAGGGTTTGGCTACACCTTC.

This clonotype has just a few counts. CDR3 sequence reads: CSVGLPGQPSYEQYF. For the CDR3, the DNA is TGCAGCGTGGGACTCCCGGGACAGCCCTCCTACGAGCAGTACTTC. The rearrangement links TRBV29-1 to TRBJ2-7, with D possibly being TRBD1 (7 bases). Trimming took 6 bases from V and 0 from J, leaving 18 bases between them. The germline gives CDR1 SQVTM, CDR2 ANQGSEA. CDR3 length: 15 amino acids.

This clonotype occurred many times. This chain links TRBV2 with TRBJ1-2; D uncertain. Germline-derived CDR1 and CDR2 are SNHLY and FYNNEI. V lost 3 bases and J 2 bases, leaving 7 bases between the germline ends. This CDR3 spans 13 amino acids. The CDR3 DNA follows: TGTGCCAGCAGTGAGGACCGGAACTATGGCTACACCTTC. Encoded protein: CASSEDRNYGYTF.

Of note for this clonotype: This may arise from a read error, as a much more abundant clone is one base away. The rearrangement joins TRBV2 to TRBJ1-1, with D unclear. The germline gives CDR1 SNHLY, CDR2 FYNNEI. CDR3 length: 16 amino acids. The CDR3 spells CASSESTLWTNTEASF. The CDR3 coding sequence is TGTGCCAGCAGTGAATCTACTTTATGGACGAACACTGAAGCTTCCTTT.

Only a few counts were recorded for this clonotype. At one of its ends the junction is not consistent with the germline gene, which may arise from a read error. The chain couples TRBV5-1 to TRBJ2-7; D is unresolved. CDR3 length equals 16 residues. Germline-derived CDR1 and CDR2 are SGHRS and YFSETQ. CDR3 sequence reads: CASSLGPRQQNYEQCF. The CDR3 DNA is TGCGCCAGCAGCTTAGGGCCGCGACAACAAAACTACGAGCAGTGCTTC.